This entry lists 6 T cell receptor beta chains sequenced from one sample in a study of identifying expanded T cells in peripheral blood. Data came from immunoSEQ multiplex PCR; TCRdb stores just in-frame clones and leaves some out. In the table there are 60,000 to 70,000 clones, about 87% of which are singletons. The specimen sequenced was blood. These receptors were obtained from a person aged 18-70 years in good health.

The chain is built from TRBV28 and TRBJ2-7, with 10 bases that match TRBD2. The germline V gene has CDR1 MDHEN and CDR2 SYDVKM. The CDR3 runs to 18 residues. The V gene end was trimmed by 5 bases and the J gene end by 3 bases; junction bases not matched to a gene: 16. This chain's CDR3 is CASSNIGTSAQVGYEQYF. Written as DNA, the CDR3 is TGTGCCAGCAGTAACATTGGGACTAGCGCCCAGGTGGGCTACGAGCAGTACTTC.

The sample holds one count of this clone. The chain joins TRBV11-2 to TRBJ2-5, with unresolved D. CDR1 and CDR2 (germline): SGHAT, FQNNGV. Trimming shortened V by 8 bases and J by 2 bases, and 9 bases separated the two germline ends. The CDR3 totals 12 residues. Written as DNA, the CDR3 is TGTGCCAGCGACCCCGGACAAGAGACCCAGTACTTC. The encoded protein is CASDPGQETQYF. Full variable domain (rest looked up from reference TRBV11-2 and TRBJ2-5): EAGVAQSPRYKIIEKRQSVAFWCNPISGHATLYWYQQILGQGPKLLIQFQNNGVVDDSQLPKDRFSAERLKGVDSTLKIQPAKLEDSAVYLCASDPGQETQYFGPGTRLLVL.

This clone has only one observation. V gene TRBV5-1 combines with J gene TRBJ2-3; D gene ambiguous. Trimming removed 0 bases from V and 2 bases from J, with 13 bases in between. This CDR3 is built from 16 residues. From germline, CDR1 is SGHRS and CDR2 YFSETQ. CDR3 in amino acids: CASSLVGQITTDTQYF. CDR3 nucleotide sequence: TGCGCCAGCAGCTTGGTGGGCCAGATAACCACAGATACGCAGTATTTT.

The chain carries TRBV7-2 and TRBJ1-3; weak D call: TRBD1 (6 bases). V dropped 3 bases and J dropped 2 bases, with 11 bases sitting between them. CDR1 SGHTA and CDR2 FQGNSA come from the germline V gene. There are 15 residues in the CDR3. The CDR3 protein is CASSFLGGPGNTIYF. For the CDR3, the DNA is TGTGCCAGCAGCTTTCTTGGGGGGCCTGGAAACACCATATATTTT.

The CDR3: CASSQGGGPYNEQFF. CDR3 DNA sequence: TGCGCCAGCAGCCAAGGCGGGGGGCCCTACAATGAGCAGTTCTTC. This chain connects TRBV4-3 to TRBJ2-1; 8 bases align to TRBD2. Trimming took 1 base from V and 2 from J; bases not matched to a gene: 1. Germline V lookup: CDR1 LGHNA, CDR2 YSLEER. This CDR3 is 15 amino acids long.

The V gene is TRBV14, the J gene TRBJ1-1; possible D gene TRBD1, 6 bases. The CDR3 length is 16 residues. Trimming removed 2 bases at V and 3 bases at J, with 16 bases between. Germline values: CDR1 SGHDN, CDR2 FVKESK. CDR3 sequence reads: CASSQIGGQGYTEAFF. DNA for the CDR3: TGTGCCAGCAGCCAAATCGGGGGGCAAGGGTACACTGAAGCTTTCTTT.